The 10 T cell receptor beta chains listed next were all sequenced from one sample in a study of blood T cell repertoires in COVID-19. The table came from immunoSEQ multiplex PCR; TCRdb's copy has only in-frame clones and leaves some out. The table includes around 130,000 clones, roughly four fifths detected once. Sequencing was carried out using PBMCs or T cells enriched from blood (not recorded which). The source is a young man who had recovered from COVID-19.

The chain couples TRBV27 to TRBJ2-1; 10 nucleotides match TRBD2. The CDR3 consists of 15 residues. The ends lost 6 bases at V and 10 bases at J; junction bases unmatched: 12. The germline gives CDR1 MNHEY, CDR2 SMNVEV (reference sequence). The CDR3 spells CASSLAGAGVVEQFF. The CDR3 nucleotides read TGTGCCAGCAGCCTAGCGGGGGCCGGGGTGGTAGAGCAGTTCTTC.

For this clone: Other DNA sequences in this specimen translate into the identical CDR3. The chain combines TRBV2 with TRBJ1-3; 7 bases match TRBD1. CDR1 and CDR2 (germline): SNHLY, FYNNEI. The CDR3 runs 14 residues. V shed 8 bases, J shed 3 bases, and the junction held 7 bases outside the gene matches. The CDR3, as DNA: TGTGCCAGCGGAAGAGGGGGCATTGGAAACACCATATATTTT. This sequence encodes CASGRGGIGNTIYF.

This chain joins TRBV28 and TRBJ1-5; 8 bases match TRBD1. Germline assignment: CDR1 MDHEN and CDR2 SYDVKM. This CDR3 region has 15 residues. Trimming removed 4 bases from V and 0 bases from J; junction bases left unmatched: 2. CDR3 DNA: TGTGCCAGCAGTTACACAGGGGGTAGCAATCAGCCCCAGCATTTT. This gives the protein CASSYTGGSNQPQHF.

This chain uses TRBV19 with TRBJ2-7, with 8 bases lining up with TRBD2. J lost 0 bases, V lost 6 bases, and 7 bases had no gene match. CDR1 and CDR2 (germline): LNHDA, SQIVND (reference sequence). The CDR3 loop spans 15 amino acids. The CDR3 DNA sequence: TGTGCCAGTAGGTCTTCTAGCGGGCCCTCCTACGAGCAGTACTTC. Its translation: CASRSSSGPSYEQYF.

This sequence joins TRBV19 and TRBJ1-2; TRBD1 matches 8 bases. CDR1 and CDR2 (germline): LNHDA, SQIVND (reference sequence). CDR3 length equals 16 residues. With 10 bases clipped from V and 6 bases from J, the junction kept 19 bases outside the gene matches. The CDR3 sequence: CATKKRQGYEGHGYTF. The CDR3 DNA sequence: TGTGCCACTAAGAAACGACAGGGGTACGAGGGACATGGCTACACCTTC.

The rearrangement links TRBV10-3 to TRBJ1-4; tentative D call: TRBD1 (6 bases). The CDR3 covers 14 residues. Trimming took 6 bases from V and 5 from J, leaving 13 bases between them. Germline V lookup: CDR1 ENHRY, CDR2 SYGVKD. The CDR3 bases are TGTGCCATCAGGAATACAGGGTTGAATGAAAAACTGTTTTTT. It specifies CAIRNTGLNEKLFF.

V and J are TRBV6-5 and TRBJ2-7; 10 bases are shared with TRBD2. V was clipped by 2 bases and J by 3 bases; unmatched bases: 4. CDR1 and CDR2 from the germline V gene are MNHEY and SVGAGI. The CDR3 is made up of 15 amino acids. CDR3 protein: CASSYRASGGYEQYV. In nucleotides, the CDR3 is TGTGCCAGCAGTTACAGGGCTAGCGGGGGCTACGAGCAGTACGTC.

Only one count was recorded for this clone. The rearrangement links TRBV18 to TRBJ1-3; 8 bases fit TRBD1. Germline-derived CDR1 and CDR2 are KGHSH and LQKENI. The CDR3 is made up of 18 amino acids. V lost 3 bases, J lost 0 bases, and 10 bases stayed unmatched. CDR3 DNA: TGTGCCAGCTCACCCCTCCAGGGGGCATCAAGCTCTGGAAACACCATATATTTT. Protein product: CASSPLQGASSSGNTIYF.

In its sample, this clone was seen a few times. The chain employs TRBV9 and TRBJ1-1; no reliable D call. V was cut by 0 bases and J by 8 bases, with 11 bases left in between. CDR1 is SGDLS and CDR2 is YYNGEE in the germline V gene. This CDR3 comprises 13 residues. The CDR3 sequence: CASSVAPGMEAFF. Here the CDR3 DNA reads TGTGCCAGCAGCGTAGCTCCGGGGATGGAAGCTTTCTTT.

The chain joins TRBV2 to TRBJ1-5, with 7 bases aligning to TRBD1. CDR1 is SNHLY and CDR2 is FYNNEI in the germline V gene. The CDR3 loop spans 15 amino acids. V lost 3 bases, J lost 4 bases, and 6 bases stayed unmatched. The DNA for the CDR3 is TGTGCCAGCAGTGATGAAGGGACAGCTAATCAGCCCCAGCATTTT. It yields the protein CASSDEGTANQPQHF.